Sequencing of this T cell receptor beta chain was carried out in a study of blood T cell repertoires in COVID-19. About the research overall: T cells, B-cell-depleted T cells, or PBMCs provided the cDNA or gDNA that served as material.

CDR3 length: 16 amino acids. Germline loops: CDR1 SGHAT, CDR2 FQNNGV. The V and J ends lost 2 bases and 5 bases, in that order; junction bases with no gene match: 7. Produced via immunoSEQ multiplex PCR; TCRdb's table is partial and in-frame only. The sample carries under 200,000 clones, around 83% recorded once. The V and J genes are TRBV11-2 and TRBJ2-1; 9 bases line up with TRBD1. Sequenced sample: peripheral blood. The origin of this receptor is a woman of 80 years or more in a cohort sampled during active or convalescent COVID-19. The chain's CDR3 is CASSLTSGQGNNEQFF. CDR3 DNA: TGTGCCAGCAGCTTAACCTCGGGACAGGGTAACAATGAGCAGTTCTTC.